This passage covers 20 T cell receptor beta chains from one sample sequenced in a study of OX40 agonist ivuxolimab in advanced cancers. Libraries were prepared by immunoSEQ multiplex PCR; TCRdb keeps only in-frame clonotypes and omits some of them. Among 65,000 to 95,000 clones listed, roughly 90% were seen once. Sequences were derived from CD4+ or CD8+ T cells sorted from blood, sampled in a trial of the OX40 agonist ivuxolimab. Receptors were obtained from an adult with an advanced solid tumor such as melanoma, head and neck, liver or kidney cancer.

The V gene is TRBV30, the J gene TRBJ1-2; D gene ambiguous. CDR1 is GTSNPN and CDR2 is SVGIG in the germline V gene (reference sequence). This CDR3 spans 12 amino acids. V was trimmed by 3 bases and J by 4 bases, leaving 9 bases between them. In nucleotides, the CDR3 is TGTGCCTGGAGCTTACTCGGCTATGGCTACACCTTC. As protein: CAWSLLGYGYTF.

The chain recombines TRBV2 with TRBJ1-5; 9 nucleotides align to TRBD1. The trim removed 6 bases at V and 6 bases at J, leaving 9 bases unmatched. The CDR3 totals 15 residues. Germline V gene lookup returns CDR1 SNHLY and CDR2 FYNNEI. DNA of the CDR3: TGTGCCAGCAGCGGGGACAGGGTATTGGGTCAGCCCCAGCATTTT. Its translation is CASSGDRVLGQPQHF.

The J gene is TRBJ2-1, the V gene TRBV2; 7 bases line up with TRBD1. This CDR3 is built from 14 residues. CDR1 and CDR2 from the germline V gene are SNHLY and FYNNEI. Trimming took 6 bases from V and 9 from J; bases not matched to a gene: 11. CDR3 sequence (DNA): TGTGCCAGCAGCCCCAGACAGGGCAGTAGTGAGCAGTTCTTC. It codes for CASSPRQGSSEQFF.

V is TRBV25-1 and J is TRBJ2-7, with no clear D. This CDR3 spans 11 amino acids. From germline, CDR1 is MGHDK and CDR2 SYGVNS. The V and J ends lost 5 bases and 3 bases respectively, with 5 bases between them. The CDR3 DNA sequence: TGTGCCAGCAGTAGGAGCTACGAGCAGTACTTC. Protein product: CASSRSYEQYF.

V and J are TRBV5-1 and TRBJ2-3; TRBD2 agrees at 7 bases. The CDR3 covers 16 residues. Germline V gives CDR1 SGHRS, CDR2 YFSETQ. V lost 3 bases and J lost 4; bases outside the gene matches: 11. In DNA, the CDR3 is TGCGCCAGCAGCTGGGGCGGGAGTGAGAGGTCAGATACGCAGTATTTT. This encodes CASSWGGSERSDTQYF.

This clone was observed once. This chain joins TRBV19 and TRBJ2-1, with D hard to call. V lost 4 bases, J lost 5 bases, and 9 bases lay in between. The CDR3 has 13 residues. CDR1 and CDR2 from the germline V gene are LNHDA and SQIVND (reference sequence). In DNA, the CDR3 is TGTGCCAGTAGTAGGACCATAAACAATGAGCAGTTCTTC. It encodes CASSRTINNEQFF. Looking up the rest from reference TRBV19 and TRBJ2-1 gives the full variable domain: DGGITQSPKYLFRKEGQNVTLSCEQNLNHDAMYWYRQDPGQGLRLIYYSQIVNDFQKGDIAEGYSVSREKKESFPLTVTSAQKNPTAFYLCASSRTINNEQFFGPGTRLTVL.

V and J are TRBV11-2 and TRBJ2-7; the match to TRBD1 covers 7 bases. CDR1 SGHAT and CDR2 FQNNGV come from the germline V gene. J was trimmed by 7 bases and V by 5 bases; bases with no gene match: 14. The CDR3 has 15 amino acids. The CDR3 loop reads CASSPNSGAGGEQYF. CDR3 bases: TGTGCCAGCAGCCCAAACTCAGGGGCAGGGGGTGAGCAGTACTTC.

The chain combines TRBV4-1 with TRBJ2-7; D not certain. The CDR3 runs to 13 residues. V was clipped by 2 bases and J by 4 bases, with 9 bases between them. Looked up from germline, CDR1 is MGHRA and CDR2 is YSYEKL. The CDR3 spells CASSQRLGYEQYF. DNA of the CDR3: TGCGCCAGCAGCCAACGGCTCGGATACGAGCAGTACTTC.

The chain couples TRBV5-1 to TRBJ2-7; 11 bases agree with TRBD2. The CDR3 runs 14 residues. V dropped 0 bases and J dropped 5; count of bases not matched to a gene: 1. Germline V gene sequence: CDR1 SGHRS, CDR2 YFSETQ. The CDR3: CASSLGLAGHEQYF. In nucleotides, the CDR3 is TGCGCCAGCAGCTTGGGACTAGCGGGACACGAGCAGTACTTC.

The gene calls are TRBV6-4 and TRBJ2-3; 11 bases are a match to TRBD2. The CDR3 contains 15 residues. Looked up from germline, CDR1 is MRHNA and CDR2 is SNTAGT. J was trimmed by 2 bases and V by 5 bases; bases with no gene match: 3. The CDR3 DNA is TGTGCCAGCAGTACTAGCGGGGGAACCACAGATACGCAGTATTTT. Translated: CASSTSGGTTDTQYF.

The chain carries TRBV11-2 and TRBJ1-4; D is possibly TRBD1 (5 bases). Per the germline V gene, CDR1 is SGHAT and CDR2 is FQNNGV. This CDR3 has 16 amino acids. V lost 0 bases, J lost 3 bases, and 11 bases lay in between. The CDR3 here is CASSLEFRAANEKLFF. The CDR3 nucleotides are TGTGCCAGCAGCTTAGAATTCAGGGCGGCTAATGAAAAACTGTTTTTT.

This chain connects TRBV5-4 to TRBJ2-3; maybe TRBD2 (5 bases). V dropped 0 bases and J dropped 2 bases, with 10 bases sitting between them. The CDR3 has 15 amino acids. The V gene's germline CDR1 is SGHNT and CDR2 YYREEE (reference sequence). The chain's CDR3 is CASSLAGSPTDTQYF. CDR3 DNA sequence: TGTGCCAGCAGCTTGGCGGGATCTCCCACAGATACGCAGTATTTT.

The J gene is TRBJ2-7, the V gene TRBV7-2, with D perhaps TRBD1 (6 bases). Germline assignment: CDR1 SGHTA and CDR2 FQGNSA. Trimming pared 4 bases from V and 2 bases from J, leaving 12 bases between. This CDR3 spans 14 amino acids. The CDR3 DNA follows: TGTGCCAGCAGCTACCGGGACACTACCTACGAGCAGTACTTC. Translated, it gives CASSYRDTTYEQYF.

The chain joins TRBV28 to TRBJ1-5, with TRBD1 matching over 11 bases. This CDR3 is built from 15 residues. J was trimmed by 4 bases and V by 6 bases; bases with no gene match: 5. CDR1 is MDHEN, CDR2 SYDVKM, per germline. The CDR3 protein is CASRPGTGGNQPQHF. The CDR3 DNA sequence: TGTGCCAGCAGACCCGGGACAGGGGGGAATCAGCCCCAGCATTTT.

The chain couples TRBV16 to TRBJ2-1, with a possible D match to TRBD1 (6 bases). The CDR3 sequence is 13 residues long. Between the trimmed V and J ends, which lost 2 bases and 9 bases, there was a span of 11 bases. The germline V gene has CDR1 KGHSY and CDR2 FQNENV. The CDR3 sequence: CASSQGTLGEQFF. Here the CDR3 DNA reads TGTGCCAGCAGCCAAGGGACACTGGGTGAGCAGTTCTTC.

The CDR3: CASSQDGLGRTGELFF. The CDR3 DNA reads as TGTGCCAGCAGCCAAGATGGACTCGGGAGGACCGGGGAGCTGTTTTTT. The chain carries TRBV14 and TRBJ2-2; 7 bases match TRBD2. Germline CDR1 SGHDN, CDR2 FVKESK. The V and J ends lost 0 bases and 5 bases, in that order; junction bases with no gene match: 6. The CDR3 length is 16 residues.

The gene calls are TRBV27 and TRBJ2-1; TRBD2 agrees at 13 bases. Germline V gene lookup returns CDR1 MNHEY and CDR2 SMNVEV (reference sequence). The CDR3 sequence is 15 residues long. Germline trimming cut 4 bases from V and 6 bases from J; bases unmatched to any gene: 3. The CDR3 bases are TGTGCCAGCAGTTACGGACTAGCGGGAGTCAATGAGCAGTTCTTC. Protein product: CASSYGLAGVNEQFF.

The chain couples TRBV19 to TRBJ1-1; TRBD1 is a possible D gene (5 bases). Trimming removed 3 bases at V and 1 base at J, with 6 bases between. The germline CDR1 and CDR2 sequences are LNHDA and SQIVND (reference sequence). This CDR3 contains 13 residues. In nucleotides, the CDR3 is TGTGCCAGTAGTATGACAGCGAACACTGAAGCTTTCTTT. Protein sequence: CASSMTANTEAFF.

This rearrangement joins TRBV11-3 to TRBJ2-3; 8 bases are shared with TRBD2. J gave up 0 bases and V 1 base, and 6 bases lay outside the gene matches. Per the germline V gene, CDR1 is SGHNT and CDR2 is YENEEA. The length of the CDR3 is 17 residues. The CDR3 DNA is TGTGCCAGCAGCTTAGGGACAGCTAGCGGGAGCACAGATACGCAGTATTTT. It specifies CASSLGTASGSTDTQYF.

This clone showed up just once. This chain uses TRBV9 with TRBJ1-4, with TRBD1 matching over 10 bases. The CDR3 runs 15 residues. Germline CDR1 SGDLS, CDR2 YYNGEE. V was pared by 0 bases and J by 7 bases, with 3 bases of the junction left unmatched. Written as DNA, the CDR3 is TGTGCCAGCAGCGTAGGTCGGACAGGGGGTGAAAAACTGTTTTTT. Translating gives CASSVGRTGGEKLFF.